The clone carrying this T cell receptor beta chain was found many times. As yet, its antigen is unknown. This related bone marrow graft donor gave peripheral blood on the day of marrow donation. The table came from immunoSEQ multiplex PCR; TCRdb's copy has only in-frame clones and leaves some out. The table lists around 30,000 clones, with no singletons. The sample originates from a study of T cells after posttransplantation cyclophosphamide. Study results and limitations: Later post-transplant blood repertoires were often dominated by donor CD8+ memory clones. Recipient CMV seropositivity and CMV reactivation strongly tracked TRB clonality.

Sequencing was carried out using PBMCs. The sequence was obtained from a woman aged 55-75 years in good health, CMV-negative, and a related stem cell transplant donor.

The CDR3 nucleotides are TGTGCCAGCATCCAGGGAGGTCGAGGGACCCAGTACTTC. Encoded protein: CASIQGGRGTQYF. The V call is TRBV12-3 or TRBV12-4, the J call TRBJ2-5, with D tentatively TRBD2 (6 bases). This CDR3 is 13 amino acids long. Trimming took 7 bases from V and 7 from J, leaving 16 bases between them.